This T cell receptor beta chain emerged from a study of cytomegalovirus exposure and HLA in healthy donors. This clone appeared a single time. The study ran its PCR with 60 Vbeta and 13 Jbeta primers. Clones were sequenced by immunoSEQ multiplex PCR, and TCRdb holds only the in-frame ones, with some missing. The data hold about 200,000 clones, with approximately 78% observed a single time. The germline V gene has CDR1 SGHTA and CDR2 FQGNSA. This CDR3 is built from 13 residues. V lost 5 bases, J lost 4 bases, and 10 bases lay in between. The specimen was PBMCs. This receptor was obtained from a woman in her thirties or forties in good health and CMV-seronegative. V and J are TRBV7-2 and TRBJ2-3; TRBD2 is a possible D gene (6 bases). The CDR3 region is CASSQRLADTQYF. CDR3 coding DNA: TGTGCCAGCAGCCAGCGACTAGCAGATACGCAGTATTTT.